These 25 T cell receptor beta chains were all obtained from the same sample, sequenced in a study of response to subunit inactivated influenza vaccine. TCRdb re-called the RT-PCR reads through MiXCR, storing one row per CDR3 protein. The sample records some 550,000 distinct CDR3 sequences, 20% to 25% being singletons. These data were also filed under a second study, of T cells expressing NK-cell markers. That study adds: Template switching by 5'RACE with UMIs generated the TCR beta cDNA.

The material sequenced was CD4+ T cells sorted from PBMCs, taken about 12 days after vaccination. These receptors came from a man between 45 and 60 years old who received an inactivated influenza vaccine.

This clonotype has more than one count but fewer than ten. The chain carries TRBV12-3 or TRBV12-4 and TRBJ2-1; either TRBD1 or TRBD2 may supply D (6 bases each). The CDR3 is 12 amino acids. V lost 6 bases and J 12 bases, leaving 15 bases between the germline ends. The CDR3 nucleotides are TGTGCCAGCAGCTATACGGGGGCGGGGCAGTTCTTC. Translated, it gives CASSYTGAGQFF.

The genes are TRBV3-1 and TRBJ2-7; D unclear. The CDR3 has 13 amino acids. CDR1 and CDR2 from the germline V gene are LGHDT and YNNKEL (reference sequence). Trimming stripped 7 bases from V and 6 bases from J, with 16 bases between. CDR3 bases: TGTGCCAGCACCACCGGTGGGGTAGTCGAGCAGTACTTC. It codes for CASTTGGVVEQYF.

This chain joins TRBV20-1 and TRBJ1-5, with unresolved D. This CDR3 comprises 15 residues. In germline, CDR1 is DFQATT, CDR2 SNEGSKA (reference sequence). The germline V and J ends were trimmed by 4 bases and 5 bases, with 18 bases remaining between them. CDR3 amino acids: CSAKRTGIGDQPQHF. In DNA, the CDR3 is TGCAGTGCTAAAAGAACCGGGATCGGGGATCAGCCCCAGCATTTT.

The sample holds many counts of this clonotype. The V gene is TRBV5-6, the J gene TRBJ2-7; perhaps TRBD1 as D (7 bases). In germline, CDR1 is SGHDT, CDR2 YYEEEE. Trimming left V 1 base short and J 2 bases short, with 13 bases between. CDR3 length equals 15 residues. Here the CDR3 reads CASSLRQGGAYEQYF. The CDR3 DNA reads TGTGCCAGCAGCTTGAGACAGGGAGGTGCCTACGAGCAGTACTTC.

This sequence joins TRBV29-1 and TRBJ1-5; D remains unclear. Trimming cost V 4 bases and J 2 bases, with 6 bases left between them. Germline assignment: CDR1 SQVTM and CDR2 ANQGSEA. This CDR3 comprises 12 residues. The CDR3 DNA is TGCAGCGTTGGGGGAGGCAATCAGCCCCAGCATTTT. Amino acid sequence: CSVGGGNQPQHF. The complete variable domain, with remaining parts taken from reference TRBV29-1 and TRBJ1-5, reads SAVISQKPSRDICQRGTSLTIQCQVDSQVTMMFWYRQQPGQSLTLIATANQGSEATYESGFVIDKFPISRPNLTFSTLTVSNMSPEDSSIYLCSVGGGNQPQHFGDGTRLSIL.

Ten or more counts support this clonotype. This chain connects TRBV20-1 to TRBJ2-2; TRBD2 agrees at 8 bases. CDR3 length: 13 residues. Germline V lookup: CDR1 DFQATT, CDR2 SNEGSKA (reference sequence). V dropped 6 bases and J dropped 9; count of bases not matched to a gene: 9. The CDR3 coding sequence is TGCAGTGCCGCCGGGACTAGAACTCGGGAGCTGTTTTTT. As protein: CSAAGTRTRELFF.

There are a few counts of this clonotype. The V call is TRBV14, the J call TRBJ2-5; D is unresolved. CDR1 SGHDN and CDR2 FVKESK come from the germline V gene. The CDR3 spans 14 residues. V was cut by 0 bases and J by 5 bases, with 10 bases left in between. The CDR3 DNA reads TGTGCCAGCAGCCAAGATTCGGTGGCGGAGACCCAGTACTTC. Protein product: CASSQDSVAETQYF.

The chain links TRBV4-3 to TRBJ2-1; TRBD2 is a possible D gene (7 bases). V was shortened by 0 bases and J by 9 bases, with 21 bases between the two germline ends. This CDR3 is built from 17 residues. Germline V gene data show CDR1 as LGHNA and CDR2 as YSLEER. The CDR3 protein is CASSQDSEGGASREQFF. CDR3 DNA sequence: TGCGCCAGCAGCCAAGATTCCGAGGGGGGGGCCAGTCGTGAGCAGTTCTTC.

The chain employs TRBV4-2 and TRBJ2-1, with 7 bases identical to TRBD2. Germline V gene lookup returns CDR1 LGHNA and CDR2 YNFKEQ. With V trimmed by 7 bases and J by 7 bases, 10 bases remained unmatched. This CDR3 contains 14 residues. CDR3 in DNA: TGTGCCAGCACCCGTGGGAGGGGCGAGAATGAGCAGTTCTTC. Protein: CASTRGRGENEQFF.

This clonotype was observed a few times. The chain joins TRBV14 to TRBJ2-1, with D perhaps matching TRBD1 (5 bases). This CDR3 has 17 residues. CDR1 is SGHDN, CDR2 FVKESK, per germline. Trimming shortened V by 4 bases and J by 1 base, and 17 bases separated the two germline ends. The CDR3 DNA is TGTGCCAGCAGCCTCTTACGGCAGGGCAGGTCCTACAATGAGCAGTTCTTC. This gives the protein CASSLLRQGRSYNEQFF.

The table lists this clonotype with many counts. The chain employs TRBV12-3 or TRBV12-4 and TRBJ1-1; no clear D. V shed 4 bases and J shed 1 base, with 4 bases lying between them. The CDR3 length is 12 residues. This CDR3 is CASSWENTEAFF. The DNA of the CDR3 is TGTGCCAGCAGTTGGGAGAACACTGAAGCTTTCTTT.

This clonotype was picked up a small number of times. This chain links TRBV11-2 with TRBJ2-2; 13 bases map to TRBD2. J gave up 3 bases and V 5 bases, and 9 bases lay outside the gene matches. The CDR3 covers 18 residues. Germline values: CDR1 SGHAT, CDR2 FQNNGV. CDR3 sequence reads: CASSTHGLAGVDTGELFF. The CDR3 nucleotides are TGTGCCAGCAGCACCCATGGACTAGCGGGAGTGGACACCGGGGAGCTGTTTTTT.

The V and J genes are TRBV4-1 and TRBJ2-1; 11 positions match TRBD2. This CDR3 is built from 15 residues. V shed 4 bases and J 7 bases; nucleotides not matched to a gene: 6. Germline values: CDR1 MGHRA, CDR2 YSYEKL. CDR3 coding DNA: TGCGCCAGCAGCCGCGTAGCGGGAGGGCGAAATGAGCAGTTCTTC. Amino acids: CASSRVAGGRNEQFF.

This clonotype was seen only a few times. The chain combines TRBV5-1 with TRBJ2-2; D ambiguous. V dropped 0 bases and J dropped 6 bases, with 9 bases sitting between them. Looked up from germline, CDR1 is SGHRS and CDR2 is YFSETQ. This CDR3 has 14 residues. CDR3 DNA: TGCGCCAGCAGCTTGGCCTTGTGGTCCGGGGAGCTGTTTTTT. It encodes CASSLALWSGELFF. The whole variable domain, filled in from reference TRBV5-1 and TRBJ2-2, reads KAGVTQTPRYLIKTRGQQVTLSCSPISGHRSVSWYQQTPGQGLQFLFEYFSETQRNKGNFPGRFSGRQFSNSRSEMNVSTLELGDSALYLCASSLALWSGELFFGEGSRLTVL.

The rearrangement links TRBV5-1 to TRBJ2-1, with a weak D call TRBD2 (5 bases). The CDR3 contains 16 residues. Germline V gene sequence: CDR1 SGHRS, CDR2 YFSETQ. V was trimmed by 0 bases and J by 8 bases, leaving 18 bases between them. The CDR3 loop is CASSLALAGTRDEQFF. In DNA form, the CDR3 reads TGCGCCAGCAGCTTGGCCCTGGCGGGCACTCGAGATGAGCAGTTCTTC.

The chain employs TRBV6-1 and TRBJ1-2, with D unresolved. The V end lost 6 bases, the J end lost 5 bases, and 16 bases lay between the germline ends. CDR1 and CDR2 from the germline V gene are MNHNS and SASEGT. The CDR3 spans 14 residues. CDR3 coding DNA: TGTGCCAGCAGCCCCCAGCATCCCGGGTATGGCTACACCTTC. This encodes CASSPQHPGYGYTF.

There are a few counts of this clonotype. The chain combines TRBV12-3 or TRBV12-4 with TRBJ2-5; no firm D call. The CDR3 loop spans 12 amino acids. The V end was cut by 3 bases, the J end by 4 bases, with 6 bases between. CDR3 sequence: CASSFVRETQYF. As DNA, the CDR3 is TGTGCCAGCAGTTTCGTCAGAGAGACCCAGTACTTC.

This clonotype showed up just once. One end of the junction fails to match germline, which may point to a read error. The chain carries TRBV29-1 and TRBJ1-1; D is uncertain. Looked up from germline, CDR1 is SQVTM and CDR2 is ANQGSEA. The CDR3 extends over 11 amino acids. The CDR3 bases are TGCAGCGTTAACTTAAGAGGTGAAGCTCTCTTT. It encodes CSVNLRGEALF.

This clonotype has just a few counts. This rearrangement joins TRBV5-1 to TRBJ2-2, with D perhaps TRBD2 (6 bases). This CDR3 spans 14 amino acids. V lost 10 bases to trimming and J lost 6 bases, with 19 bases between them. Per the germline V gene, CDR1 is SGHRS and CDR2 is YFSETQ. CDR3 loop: CASLPGVGAGELFF. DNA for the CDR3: TGCGCCTCCCTCCCGGGAGTTGGTGCCGGGGAGCTGTTTTTT.

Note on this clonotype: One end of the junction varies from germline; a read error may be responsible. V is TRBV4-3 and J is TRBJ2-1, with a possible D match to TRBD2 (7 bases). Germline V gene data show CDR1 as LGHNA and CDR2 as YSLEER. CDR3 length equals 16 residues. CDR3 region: CASSKEREGVYNEQFF. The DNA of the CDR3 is TGCGCCAGCAGCAAAGAGAGGGAGGGGGTATACAATGAGCAGTTCTTC.

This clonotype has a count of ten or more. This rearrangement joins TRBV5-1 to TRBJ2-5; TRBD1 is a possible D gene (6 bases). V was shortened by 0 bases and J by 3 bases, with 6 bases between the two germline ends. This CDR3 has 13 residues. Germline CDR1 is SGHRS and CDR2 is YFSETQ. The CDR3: CASSLDREETQYF. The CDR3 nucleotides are TGCGCCAGCAGCTTGGACAGGGAAGAGACCCAGTACTTC.

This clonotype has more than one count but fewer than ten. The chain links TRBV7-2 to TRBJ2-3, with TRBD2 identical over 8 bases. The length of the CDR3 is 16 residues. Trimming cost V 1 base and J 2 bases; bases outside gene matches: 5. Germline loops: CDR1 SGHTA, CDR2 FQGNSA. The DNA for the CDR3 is TGTGCCAGCAGCTTAGGGTCTAGCGGGTACACAGATACGCAGTATTTT. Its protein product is CASSLGSSGYTDTQYF.

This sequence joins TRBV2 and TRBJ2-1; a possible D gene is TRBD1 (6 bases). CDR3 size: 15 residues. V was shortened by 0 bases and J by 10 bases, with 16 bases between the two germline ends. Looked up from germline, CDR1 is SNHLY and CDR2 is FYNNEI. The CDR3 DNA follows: TGTGCCAGCAGTGAAGCGGGGGCAGGTCTAAAAGAGCAGTTCTTC. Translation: CASSEAGAGLKEQFF.

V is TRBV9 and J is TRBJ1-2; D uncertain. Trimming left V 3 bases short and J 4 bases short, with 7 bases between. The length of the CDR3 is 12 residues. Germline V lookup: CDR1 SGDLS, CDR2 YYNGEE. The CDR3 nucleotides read TGTGCCAGCAGCGCAGATTTCTATGGCTACACCTTC. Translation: CASSADFYGYTF.

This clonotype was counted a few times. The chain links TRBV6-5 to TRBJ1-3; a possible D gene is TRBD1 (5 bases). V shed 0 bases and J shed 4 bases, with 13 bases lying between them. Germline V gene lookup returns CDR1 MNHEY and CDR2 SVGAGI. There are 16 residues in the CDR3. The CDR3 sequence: CASSYSAGTRGNTIYF. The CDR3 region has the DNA TGTGCCAGCAGTTACTCGGCAGGGACTAGAGGAAACACCATATATTTT.